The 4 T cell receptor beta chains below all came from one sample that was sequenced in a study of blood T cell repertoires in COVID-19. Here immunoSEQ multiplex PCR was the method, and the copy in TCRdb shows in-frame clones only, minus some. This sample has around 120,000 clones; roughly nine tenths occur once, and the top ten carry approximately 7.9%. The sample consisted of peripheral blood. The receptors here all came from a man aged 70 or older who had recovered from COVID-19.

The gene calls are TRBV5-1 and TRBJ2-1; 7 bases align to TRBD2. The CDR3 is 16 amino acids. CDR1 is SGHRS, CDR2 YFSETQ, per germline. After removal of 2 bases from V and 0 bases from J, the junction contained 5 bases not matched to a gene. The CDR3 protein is CASSFLGGSSYNEQFF. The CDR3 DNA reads TGCGCCAGCAGCTTTTTGGGGGGGAGCTCCTACAATGAGCAGTTCTTC.

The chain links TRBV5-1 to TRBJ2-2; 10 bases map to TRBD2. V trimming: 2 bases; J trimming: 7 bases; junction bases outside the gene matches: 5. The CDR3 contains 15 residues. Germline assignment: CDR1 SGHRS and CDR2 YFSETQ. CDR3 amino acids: CASSFLAGVDGELFF. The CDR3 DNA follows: TGCGCCAGCAGCTTCCTAGCGGGGGTTGACGGGGAGCTGTTTTTT. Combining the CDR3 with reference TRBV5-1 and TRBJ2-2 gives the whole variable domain KAGVTQTPRYLIKTRGQQVTLSCSPISGHRSVSWYQQTPGQGLQFLFEYFSETQRNKGNFPGRFSGRQFSNSRSEMNVSTLELGDSALYLCASSFLAGVDGELFFGEGSRLTVL.

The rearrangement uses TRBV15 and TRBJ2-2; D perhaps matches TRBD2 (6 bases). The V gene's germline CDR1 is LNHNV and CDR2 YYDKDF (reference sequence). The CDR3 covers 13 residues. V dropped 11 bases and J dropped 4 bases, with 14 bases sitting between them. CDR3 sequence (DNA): TGTGCCGTTACGGGAGTTGGCACCGGGGAGCTGTTTTTT. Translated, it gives CAVTGVGTGELFF.

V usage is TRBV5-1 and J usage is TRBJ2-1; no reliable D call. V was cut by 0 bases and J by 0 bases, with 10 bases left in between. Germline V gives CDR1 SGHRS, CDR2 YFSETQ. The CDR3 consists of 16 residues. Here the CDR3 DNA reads TGCGCCAGCAGCTTGGGGAGTTCGGGCTCCTACAATGAGCAGTTCTTC. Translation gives CASSLGSSGSYNEQFF.